This TCR beta chain was recovered during a study of shared clonotypes between healthy human individuals. The germline gives CDR1 MNHNY, CDR2 SVGAGI (reference sequence). The V gene lost 8 bases and the J gene lost 0 bases, with 11 bases spanning the gap. This CDR3 is built from 14 residues. The sorted-subset replicate PCRs were given about 200 ng DNA, which is approximately 30,000 T cell genomes. Produced via immunoSEQ multiplex PCR; TCRdb's table is partial and in-frame only. Of about 2.4 million clones in the sample, approximately 93% were seen once. The sequence derives from a man aged 18 to 29 in good health. Some clones in this sample may be carry-over from other donors' samples. The chain carries TRBV6-6 and TRBJ1-3, with D perhaps TRBD1 (6 bases). Sequenced: naive CD4+ T cells from PBMCs. The sample's subset: CD45RA+ positively selected. The CDR3 DNA sequence: TGTGCCAGCGGAGCACAGGGCTCTGGAAACACCATATATTTT. As protein: CASGAQGSGNTIYF.